This TCR beta chain emerged from a study of T cell repertoires in cytomegalovirus infection. Study summary: Epitope selection comprised recently identified HLA-C-restricted CMV epitopes and well-studied HLA-B-restricted CMV epitopes.

General study points: CMV carriers with the relevant HLA were identified by cumulative public TCR beta family frequency.

Regarding this clonotype: Its specificity is not known.

TCRdb recomputed calls from the reads with MiXCR, one row per CDR3 protein. The sample records hundreds of thousands of distinct CDR3 sequences, 31% being singletons. The germline CDR1 and CDR2 sequences are MNHEY and SMNVEV (reference sequence). Trimming left V 2 bases short and J 1 base short, with 11 bases between. The CDR3 runs 15 residues. The chain combines TRBV27 with TRBJ2-5; tentatively, D is TRBD2 (6 bases). The source of this sequence is a human donor in good health (CMV status not recorded). Some clones in this sample may be carry-over from other donors' samples. Sequenced here: cultured CD8+ T cells from PBMCs, sampled from culture after CMV antigen stimulation. The CDR3 DNA is TGTGCCAGCAGTTTACAGCGGGCGCGCCAAGAGACCCAGTACTTC. The encoded protein is CASSLQRARQETQYF.